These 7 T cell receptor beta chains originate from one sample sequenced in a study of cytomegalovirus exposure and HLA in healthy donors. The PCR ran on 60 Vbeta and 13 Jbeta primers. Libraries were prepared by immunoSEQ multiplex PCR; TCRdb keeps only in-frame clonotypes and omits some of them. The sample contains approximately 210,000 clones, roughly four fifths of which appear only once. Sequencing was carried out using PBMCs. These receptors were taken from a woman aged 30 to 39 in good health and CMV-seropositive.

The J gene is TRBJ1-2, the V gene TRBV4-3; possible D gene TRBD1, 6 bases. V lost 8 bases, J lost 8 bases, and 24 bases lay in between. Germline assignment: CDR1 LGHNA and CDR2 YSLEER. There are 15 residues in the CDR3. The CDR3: CASRLLGGGLGGYTF. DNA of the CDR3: TGCGCCAGCCGACTTCTCGGTGGGGGCCTGGGCGGCTACACCTTC.

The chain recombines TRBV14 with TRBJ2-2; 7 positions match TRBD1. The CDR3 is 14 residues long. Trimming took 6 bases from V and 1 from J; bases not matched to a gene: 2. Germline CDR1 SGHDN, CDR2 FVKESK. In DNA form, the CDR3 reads TGTGCCAGCAGTTGGGACAGGAACACCGGGGAGCTGTTTTTT. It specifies CASSWDRNTGELFF. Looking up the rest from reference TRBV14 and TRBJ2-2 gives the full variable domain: EAGVTQFPSHSVIEKGQTVTLRCDPISGHDNLYWYRRVMGKEIKFLLHFVKESKQDESGMPNNRFLAERTGGTYSTLKVQPAELEDSGVYFCASSWDRNTGELFFGEGSRLTVL.

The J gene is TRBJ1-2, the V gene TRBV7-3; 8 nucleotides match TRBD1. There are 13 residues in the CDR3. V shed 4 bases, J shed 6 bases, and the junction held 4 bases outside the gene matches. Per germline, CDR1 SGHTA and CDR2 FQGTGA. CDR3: CASSSGQGHGYTF. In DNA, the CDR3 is TGTGCCAGCAGCTCTGGACAGGGTCATGGCTACACCTTC. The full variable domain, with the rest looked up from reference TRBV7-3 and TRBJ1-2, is GAGVSQTPSNKVTEKGKYVELRCDPISGHTALYWYRQSLGQGPEFLIYFQGTGAADDSGLPNDRFFAVRPEGSVSTLKIQRTERGDSAVYLCASSSGQGHGYTFGSGTRLTVV.

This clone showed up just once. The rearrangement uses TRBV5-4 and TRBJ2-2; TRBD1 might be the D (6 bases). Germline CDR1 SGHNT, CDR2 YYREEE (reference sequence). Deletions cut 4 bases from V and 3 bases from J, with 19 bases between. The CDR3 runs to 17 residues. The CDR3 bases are TGTGCCAGCAGCCCCGGCACCAGGGGCTCCTACACCGGGGAGCTGTTTTTT. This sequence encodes CASSPGTRGSYTGELFF.

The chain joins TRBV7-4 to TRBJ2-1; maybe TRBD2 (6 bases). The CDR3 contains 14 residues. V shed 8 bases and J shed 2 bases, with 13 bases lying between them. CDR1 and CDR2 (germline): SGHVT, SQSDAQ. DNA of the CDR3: TGTGCCAGCGGGCCGGGGGAAGCCTACAATGAGCAGTTCTTC. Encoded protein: CASGPGEAYNEQFF.

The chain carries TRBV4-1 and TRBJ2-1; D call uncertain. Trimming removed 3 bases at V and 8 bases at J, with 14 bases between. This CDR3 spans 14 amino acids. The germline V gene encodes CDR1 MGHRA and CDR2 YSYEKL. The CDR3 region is CASSHALSVYEQFF. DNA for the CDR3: TGCGCCAGCAGCCATGCCCTTTCGGTGTATGAGCAGTTCTTC.

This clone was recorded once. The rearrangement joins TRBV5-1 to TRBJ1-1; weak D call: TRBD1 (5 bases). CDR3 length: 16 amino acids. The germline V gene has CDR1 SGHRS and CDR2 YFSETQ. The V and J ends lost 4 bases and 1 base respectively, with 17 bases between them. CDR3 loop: CASSPRPAGPNTEAFF. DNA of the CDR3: TGCGCCAGCAGCCCTCGCCCCGCAGGGCCGAACACTGAAGCTTTCTTT. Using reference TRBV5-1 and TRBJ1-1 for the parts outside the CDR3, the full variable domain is KAGVTQTPRYLIKTRGQQVTLSCSPISGHRSVSWYQQTPGQGLQFLFEYFSETQRNKGNFPGRFSGRQFSNSRSEMNVSTLELGDSALYLCASSPRPAGPNTEAFFGQGTRLTVV.